The TCR beta chain under discussion was sequenced for a study of cytomegalovirus exposure and HLA in healthy donors. With 6 bases clipped from V and 4 bases from J, the junction kept 7 bases outside the gene matches. The CDR3 is 16 amino acids. Germline assignment: CDR1 MNHEY and CDR2 SMNVEV (reference sequence). In regard to this clone: Its target is unknown.

TCRdb keeps only in-frame clones here, not all; method: immunoSEQ multiplex PCR. The repertoire holds 200,000 or so clones, with roughly 87% as singletons. The study's findings and limits: It was approximately 160 TCR beta chains that were listed as cytomegalovirus-associated.

The receptor was isolated from a woman aged 18 to 35 in good health and CMV-seropositive. Sequencing input: PBMCs. The chain employs TRBV27 and TRBJ2-1; 12 bases map to TRBD2. The CDR3 DNA is TGTGCCAGCAGGCTAATTGGACTAGCGGGGTACAATGAGCAGTTCTTC. Its protein product is CASRLIGLAGYNEQFF.